This T cell receptor (beta chain) was retrieved from a study of cytomegalovirus exposure and HLA in healthy donors. As concerns this clone: What it binds is unknown.

Broader study findings: A later analysis linked more than 15,000 TCR beta sequences to HLA alleles at 0.05 false discovery rate.

This CDR3 spans 13 amino acids. V was trimmed by 5 bases and J by 5 bases, leaving 10 bases between them. The germline gives CDR1 LNHDA, CDR2 SQIVND (reference sequence). Use of 60 Vbeta and 13 Jbeta primers characterized the PCR. Assay: immunoSEQ multiplex PCR; the TCRdb copy retains only in-frame clones and omits some. The data contain about 170,000 clones, around 78% of them singletons. The TCR sequence derives from a woman aged 50 to 65 in good health and CMV-seropositive. This chain joins TRBV19 and TRBJ2-1, with a weak D call TRBD2 (6 bases). Specimen: PBMCs. CDR3 amino acids: CASSEGLNNEQFF. CDR3 nucleotide sequence: TGTGCCAGTAGTGAGGGACTTAACAATGAGCAGTTCTTC.